This record looks at one TCR beta chain sequence and its context. Its antigen is not known. Sequenced by immunoSEQ multiplex PCR; TCRdb stores in-frame clones only, minus some. The sample lists more than 120,000 clones, roughly 90% seen once, with 1.5% to 2% in the top ten. The sample comes from a study of T cell responses to AZD1222 COVID-19 vaccine. Trimming took off 3 bases at V and 4 bases at J, with 6 bases between the two ends. The CDR3 has 12 residues. The germline V gene has CDR1 LNHDA and CDR2 SQIVND (reference sequence). Study results and limitations: After two AZD1222 doses, spike-specific TCR breadth and depth rose versus day 0. Reports indicate that nearly half of spike-specific TCRs are directed at unmutated variant regions. Donors were mostly white British, more females; clonal diversity possibly underestimated.

This specimen was peripheral blood, taken 28 days after the second AZD1222 dose. J is TRBJ2-5 and V is TRBV19; TRBD1 is a possible D gene (6 bases). This TCR derives from an adult who received the AZD1222 COVID-19 vaccine. The CDR3 nucleotides read TGTGCCAGTAGTATGGGGGCAGAGACCCAGTACTTC. Protein product: CASSMGAETQYF.